This T cell receptor beta chain was captured by sequencing in a study of OX40 agonist ivuxolimab in advanced cancers. The overall study: With a range of roughly 20 to 80, age averaged about 58 years, and more than 75% were male. Study-level points and caveats: The mean number of expanded clones was higher in CD8+ T cells than in CD4+. At 0.1 to 3.0 mg/kg, CD4+ and CD8+ blood T cells expanded clonally by week 6.

The CDR3 contains 15 residues. Trimming cost V 3 bases and J 5 bases, with 13 bases left between them. The V gene's germline CDR1 is LNHDA and CDR2 SQIVND (reference sequence). TCRdb's table, derived via immunoSEQ multiplex PCR, lists solely in-frame clones and lacks some. The sample carries around 63,000 clones, around 90% recorded once. With respect to this clone: What it binds is unknown.

The sequencing used CD4+ or CD8+ T cells sorted from blood, collected in a trial of the OX40 agonist ivuxolimab. The TCR sequence derives from an adult with an advanced solid tumor such as melanoma, head and neck, liver or kidney cancer. V usage is TRBV19 and J usage is TRBJ2-2, with D perhaps given as TRBD1 or TRBD2 (5 bases each). This CDR3 is CASSMYGAGTGELFF. CDR3 nucleotide sequence: TGTGCCAGTAGTATGTACGGGGCTGGAACCGGGGAGCTGTTTTTT. The full variable domain, with the rest looked up from reference TRBV19 and TRBJ2-2, is DGGITQSPKYLFRKEGQNVTLSCEQNLNHDAMYWYRQDPGQGLRLIYYSQIVNDFQKGDIAEGYSVSREKKESFPLTVTSAQKNPTAFYLCASSMYGAGTGELFFGEGSRLTVL.